This T cell receptor (beta chain) was sequenced for a study of T cell responses to AZD1222 COVID-19 vaccine. J gave up 3 bases and V 2 bases, and 5 bases lay outside the gene matches. The germline V gene has CDR1 SGHRS and CDR2 YFSETQ. This CDR3 is built from 15 residues. Clones were read by immunoSEQ multiplex PCR, and TCRdb kept only the in-frame ones, dropping some. The sample lists roughly 98,000 clones; roughly 80% were seen once. The study, taken as a whole, reports: Spike-specific TCR breadth and depth grew following two AZD1222 doses. The study sampled repertoires only after the peak T cell response. It was only a handful of AZD1222 recipients who were seropositive at baseline.

With respect to this clone: Its antigen is unidentified.

This clonotype was obtained from an adult who received the AZD1222 COVID-19 vaccine. The sequencing here drew on peripheral blood, taken 28 days after the second AZD1222 dose. The gene calls are TRBV5-1 and TRBJ2-1; 7 bases are shared with TRBD1. The CDR3 spells CASSLHRDSYNEQFF. DNA for the CDR3: TGCGCCAGCAGCTTACACAGGGACAGCTACAATGAGCAGTTCTTC.